The sequence of this T cell receptor beta chain was determined in a study of graft-versus-host responses after intestinal transplantation. About this clone itself: The antigen is unknown.

In germline, CDR1 is SGHTA, CDR2 FQGTGA. CDR3 length: 14 residues. Trimming at V came to 5 bases and at J to 6 bases, leaving 7 bases not matched to a gene. Profiling relied on immunoSEQ multiplex PCR, and the TCRdb table lists in-frame clones only, not all of them. The table has about 100,000 clones, roughly 89% seen once; the top ten hold around 0.7%. Material: unstimulated CD4+ T cells sorted from spleen or lymph node cells, obtained before transplant. This sequence was found in a human donor who was the organ donor for an intestinal transplant. The J gene is TRBJ2-3, the V gene TRBV7-3, with 8 bases fitting TRBD2. CDR3 coding DNA: TGTGCCAGCAGCCGGACTAGCTCCTACGATACGCAGTATTTT. This translates into CASSRTSSYDTQYF.